These 4 T cell receptor beta chains were sequenced from one sample in a study of blood T cell repertoires in COVID-19. Assay: immunoSEQ multiplex PCR; the TCRdb copy retains only in-frame clones and omits some. The sample shows 210,000 or so clones, around 80% of them seen only once. The sequenced material came from PBMCs or T cells enriched from blood (not recorded which). The source of these receptors is a young man with acute COVID-19.

This rearrangement joins TRBV3-1 (or the pseudogene TRBV3-2) to TRBJ1-2; TRBD1 is a possible D gene (6 bases). The V and J ends lost 4 bases and 10 bases respectively, with 22 bases between them. Germline values: CDR1 LGHDT, CDR2 YNNKEL (reference sequence). This CDR3 region has 15 residues. CDR3 nucleotides: TGTGCCAGCAGCCCTTCACCAGGGGAGCTTCGGGACTACACCTTC. This encodes CASSPSPGELRDYTF.

J is TRBJ1-1 and V is TRBV27; TRBD1 matches 8 bases. The V gene's germline CDR1 is MNHEY and CDR2 SMNVEV (reference sequence). The CDR3 consists of 13 residues. Trimming cost V 8 bases and J 6 bases; bases outside gene matches: 8. The CDR3 DNA reads as TGTGCCAGCCGTCACAGGGGGAGTCCTGAAGCTTTCTTT. It specifies CASRHRGSPEAFF.

The chain carries TRBV5-1 and TRBJ1-2; D not resolved. V was shortened by 1 base and J by 3 bases, with 10 bases between the two germline ends. Germline V gene sequence: CDR1 SGHRS, CDR2 YFSETQ. This CDR3 is 14 amino acids long. CDR3 residues: CASSLSQLDYGYTF. CDR3 coding DNA: TGCGCCAGCAGCTTGTCCCAGCTAGACTATGGCTACACCTTC. The whole variable domain, filled in from reference TRBV5-1 and TRBJ1-2, reads KAGVTQTPRYLIKTRGQQVTLSCSPISGHRSVSWYQQTPGQGLQFLFEYFSETQRNKGNFPGRFSGRQFSNSRSEMNVSTLELGDSALYLCASSLSQLDYGYTFGSGTRLTVV.

The rearrangement uses TRBV6-5 and TRBJ1-2, with 8 bases that match TRBD1. CDR1 and CDR2 (germline): MNHEY, SVGAGI. V was pared by 5 bases and J by 7 bases, with 9 bases of the junction left unmatched. This CDR3 is 14 amino acids long. The CDR3 DNA reads TGTGCCAGCAGTCCCGACAGGGGAGATTCTGGCTACACCTTC. It yields the protein CASSPDRGDSGYTF.